The clone carrying this TCR beta chain was counted many times. The source of the sample is a study of identical twins. A universal primer site arose from template switching, and cDNA bore unique molecular identifiers. TCRdb re-derived calls from the 5' RACE reads in MiXCR, one entry per CDR3 protein. The sample yields 220,000 or so distinct CDR3 sequences, roughly 7% seen once. CDR3 length equals 13 residues. The germline V gene has CDR1 MDHEN and CDR2 SYDVKM. The V end lost 6 bases, the J end lost 0 bases, and 8 bases lay between the germline ends. A further study also used this sample, focusing on yellow fever vaccine responses in identical twins. This second study notes: Convergence reportedly seemed to mark part of the twins' vaccine T cell response, with personalization marking the rest.

The receptor was derived from a woman between 18 and 30 years old in good health. Sequencing used memory (CD45RO+) T cells sorted from blood. The chain uses TRBV28 and TRBJ1-1; D remains unclear. This CDR3 is CASRNFMNTEAFF. The CDR3 DNA is TGTGCCAGCAGGAACTTCATGAACACTGAAGCTTTCTTT. The full variable domain, in which reference TRBV28 and TRBJ1-1 provide the parts outside the CDR3, is DVKVTQSSRYLVKRTGEKVFLECVQDMDHENMFWYRQDPGLGLRLIYFSYDVKMKEKGDIPEGYSVSREKKERFSLILESASTNQTSMYLCASRNFMNTEAFFGQGTRLTVV.